The present entry profiles one T cell receptor (beta chain) with its context. Its antigen is unidentified. Time point reported: blood 4 weeks post-SBRT, at nephrectomy. Documented treatment: 15 Gy SBRT to primary tumor, nephrectomy 4 weeks later. Nephrectomy followed 15 Gy stereotactic body radiation by 4 weeks. This renal cell carcinoma was of the clear cell type. V shed 7 bases and J shed 5 bases, with 11 bases lying between them. The germline gives CDR1 LNHDA, CDR2 SQIVND (reference sequence). The CDR3 has 12 amino acids. The sample originates from a study of radiation and T cells in renal cell carcinoma. Study conclusions and caveats: Pretreatment tumor biopsies were lacking, so baseline clonotypes are unknown. From baseline, blood top tumor clonotypes peaked at 2 weeks post-radiation.

Data came from immunoSEQ multiplex PCR; TCRdb stores just in-frame clones and leaves some out. The data contain roughly 160,000 clones, 88% of them singletons. The sequence was collected from a woman aged 45-65 years with renal cell carcinoma. J is TRBJ1-2 and V is TRBV19; D gene uncertain. The sequenced sample was blood, obtained from a patient whose treatment included radiotherapy and nephrectomy. In nucleotides, the CDR3 is TGTGCCAGTACCCGTGAGAGTTATGGCTACACCTTC. Protein sequence: CASTRESYGYTF.